These 17 T cell receptor beta chains were sequenced from one sample in a study of T cells in Graves' hyperthyroidism and ophthalmopathy. The TCR beta CDR3 regions underwent amplification using RNA transcripts as the source. An initial round of RT-PCR targeting the TCR CDR3 relied on the HTBI primer set. One entry per CDR3 protein results from TCRdb running MiXCR on the multiplex PCR reads. The sample has about 350,000 distinct CDR3 sequences; approximately 18% are singletons. What was sequenced was blood. These receptors came from a woman aged 35 to 49 with Graves' ophthalmopathy.

This clonotype was seen repeatedly, ten times or more. The rearrangement uses TRBV6-2 or TRBV6-3 and TRBJ1-2; no reliable D call. V lost 5 bases and J lost 8, with 12 bases in between. The CDR3 is 12 residues long. Per germline, CDR1 MNHEY and CDR2 SVGEGT. The CDR3 spells CASSTNLRGYTF. The CDR3 nucleotides are TGTGCCAGCAGTACCAATCTCCGGGGCTACACCTTC.

This clonotype was seen repeatedly, ten times or more. The rearrangement joins TRBV7-2 to TRBJ1-2; D possibly corresponds to TRBD1 (5 bases). V was cut by 1 base and J by 7 bases, with 10 bases left in between. The V gene's germline CDR1 is SGHTA and CDR2 FQGNSA. The CDR3 is 13 amino acids. The CDR3 nucleotides are TGTGCCAGCAGCTTAGTCCCAGGGAGTGGCTACACCTTC. This gives the protein CASSLVPGSGYTF.

This clonotype was seen at least ten times. This chain connects TRBV5-1 to TRBJ2-5; D perhaps matches TRBD1 (6 bases). Germline CDR1 reads SGHRS; CDR2 reads YFSETQ. The V and J ends lost 7 bases and 4 bases respectively, with 14 bases between them. The length of the CDR3 is 13 residues. The CDR3 sequence is CASRQGLGETQYF. CDR3 nucleotides: TGCGCCAGCCGTCAGGGGCTGGGAGAGACCCAGTACTTC.

The chain recombines TRBV7-9 with TRBJ2-1; D perhaps matches TRBD1 (5 bases). The germline V and J ends were trimmed by 2 bases and 8 bases, with 16 bases remaining between them. The CDR3 is 15 amino acids. The germline gives CDR1 SEHNR, CDR2 FQNEAQ (reference sequence). The CDR3 DNA follows: TGTGCCAGCAGCTTACGCACAGGTCTAGGCGATGAGCAGTTCTTC. Its translation: CASSLRTGLGDEQFF.

This clonotype occurred many times. The chain is built from TRBV20-1 and TRBJ2-5, with TRBD2 identical over 8 bases. The CDR3 sequence is 13 residues long. Germline trimming cut 5 bases from V and 4 bases from J; bases unmatched to any gene: 6. Germline V gene lookup returns CDR1 DFQATT and CDR2 SNEGSKA (reference sequence). This CDR3 reads CSAWRAGGETQYF. CDR3 nucleotide sequence: TGCAGTGCTTGGCGTGCGGGAGGAGAGACCCAGTACTTC.

This clonotype was detected many times. This chain joins TRBV12-3 or TRBV12-4 and TRBJ1-1, with 7 positions matching TRBD1. This CDR3 is 15 amino acids long. Losses at the gene ends were 7 bases for V and 1 base for J; bases not matched to a gene: 9. DNA of the CDR3: TGTGCCAGCATCCCCAGGACAGGAAAGAACACTGAAGCTTTCTTT. Translating gives CASIPRTGKNTEAFF.

This clonotype showed up many times. The V and J genes are TRBV5-1 and TRBJ2-7, with 9 positions matching TRBD2. The length of the CDR3 is 17 residues. V gave up 1 base and J gave up 6 bases; unmatched junction bases: 14. Germline CDR1 reads SGHRS; CDR2 reads YFSETQ. CDR3 amino acids: CASSLCFSGSFCFEQYF. The CDR3, as DNA: TGCGCCAGCAGCTTGTGTTTTAGCGGGAGCTTCTGTTTCGAGCAGTACTTC.

In its sample, this clonotype was seen a few times. This rearrangement joins TRBV27 to TRBJ2-7, with D hard to call. Between the trimmed V and J ends, which lost 3 bases and 4 bases, there was a span of 10 bases. Germline assignment: CDR1 MNHEY and CDR2 SMNVEV (reference sequence). The CDR3 is made up of 13 amino acids. Here the CDR3 reads CASSLKWGYEQYF. The DNA for the CDR3 is TGTGCCAGCAGTTTGAAGTGGGGTTACGAGCAGTACTTC.

This clonotype turned up a few times. This chain connects TRBV6-1 to TRBJ2-5, with D perhaps matching TRBD1 (5 bases). The CDR3 sequence is 14 residues long. The ends were cut back, 3 bases at V and 5 bases at J, with 13 bases in the middle. Germline CDR1 is MNHNS and CDR2 is SASEGT. The CDR3 DNA reads TGTGCCAGCAGTGAGGGCTCTGGGGCGGAGACCCAGTACTTC. This translates into CASSEGSGAETQYF.

This clonotype occurred many times. The V and J genes are TRBV2 and TRBJ2-5; a possible D gene is TRBD1 (5 bases). Germline CDR1 is SNHLY and CDR2 is FYNNEI. V dropped 7 bases and J dropped 4 bases, with 19 bases sitting between them. CDR3 size: 15 residues. CDR3 in amino acids: CASNRAGPTGETQYF. The CDR3 DNA reads as TGTGCCAGCAACCGAGCAGGGCCCACGGGAGAGACCCAGTACTTC.

There are many counts of this clonotype. The chain employs TRBV12-5 and TRBJ1-1, with unresolved D. Germline V lookup: CDR1 LGHNT, CDR2 FRNRAP. Trimming stripped 3 bases from V and 0 bases from J, with 17 bases between. The CDR3 loop spans 17 amino acids. The CDR3 reads CASGFSDGARLNTEAFF. The CDR3 region has the DNA TGTGCTAGTGGTTTTTCGGACGGAGCGAGATTGAACACTGAAGCTTTCTTT.

The chain is built from TRBV12-3 or TRBV12-4 and TRBJ1-1, with a weak D call TRBD1 (6 bases). The CDR3 is 12 residues long. Between the trimmed V and J ends, which lost 6 bases and 11 bases, there was a span of 16 bases. DNA for the CDR3: TGTGCCAGCAGCCGGGGGCCTGGTAGGGCTTTCTTT. This codes for CASSRGPGRAFF.

This clonotype has a count of ten or more. The chain joins TRBV28 to TRBJ2-5; D might be TRBD1 (5 bases). Germline CDR1 reads MDHEN; CDR2 reads SYDVKM. Trimming pared 4 bases from V and 9 bases from J, leaving 12 bases between. The CDR3 is 12 residues long. The CDR3 coding sequence is TGTGCCAGCAGTTATCAGGGAAAGCCCCAGTACTTC. This sequence encodes CASSYQGKPQYF.

This clonotype has a count of ten or more. The chain joins TRBV30 to TRBJ2-7; the D is unclear. Germline V gene data show CDR1 as GTSNPN and CDR2 as SVGIG (reference sequence). Trimming took 2 bases from V and 2 from J, leaving 19 bases between them. CDR3 length equals 16 residues. CDR3 sequence reads: CAWSKALQAFAYEQYF. CDR3 nucleotides: TGTGCCTGGAGTAAGGCGTTGCAGGCCTTCGCCTACGAGCAGTACTTC.

This clonotype was counted at least ten times. The chain's CDR3 is CASRETGTNTGELFF. The CDR3 coding sequence is TGCGCCAGCAGGGAGACAGGGACGAACACCGGGGAGCTGTTTTTT. This chain links TRBV10-2 with TRBJ2-2, with TRBD1 matching 7 bases. The junction had 4 bases not matched to a gene; V was cut back by 6 bases and J by 0 bases. Germline CDR1 WSHSY, CDR2 SAAADI. The CDR3 length is 15 residues.

This clonotype was found many times. This sequence joins TRBV12-3 or TRBV12-4 and TRBJ2-7, with D perhaps given as TRBD1 or TRBD2 (5 bases each). V shed 3 bases and J shed 4 bases, with 13 bases lying between them. This CDR3 has 14 amino acids. CDR3 region: CASSLTDDYYEQYF. CDR3 coding DNA: TGTGCCAGCAGTTTGACAGATGACTATTACGAGCAGTACTTC.

Ten or more counts support this clonotype. J is TRBJ2-7 and V is TRBV20-1, with no clear D. Germline CDR1 DFQATT, CDR2 SNEGSKA (reference sequence). Trimming took 0 bases from V and 3 from J, leaving 9 bases between them. The CDR3 totals 13 residues. The CDR3 bases are TGCAGTGCTAGAGATCCCGAATACTACGAGCAGTACTTC. It is translated as CSARDPEYYEQYF.